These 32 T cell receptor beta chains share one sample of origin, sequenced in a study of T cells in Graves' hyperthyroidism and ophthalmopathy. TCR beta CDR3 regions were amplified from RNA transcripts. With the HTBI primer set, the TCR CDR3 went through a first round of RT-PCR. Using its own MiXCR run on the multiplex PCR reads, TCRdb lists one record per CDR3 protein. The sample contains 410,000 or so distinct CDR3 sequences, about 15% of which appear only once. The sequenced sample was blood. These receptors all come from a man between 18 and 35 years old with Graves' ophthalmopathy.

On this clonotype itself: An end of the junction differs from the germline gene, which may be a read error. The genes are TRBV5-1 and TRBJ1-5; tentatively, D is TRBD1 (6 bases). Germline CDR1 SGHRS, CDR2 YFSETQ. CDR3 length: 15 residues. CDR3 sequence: CPSRWTTGSNQPQHF. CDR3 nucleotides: TGCCCCAGCCGCTGGACGACAGGTAGCAATCAGCCCCAGCATTTT.

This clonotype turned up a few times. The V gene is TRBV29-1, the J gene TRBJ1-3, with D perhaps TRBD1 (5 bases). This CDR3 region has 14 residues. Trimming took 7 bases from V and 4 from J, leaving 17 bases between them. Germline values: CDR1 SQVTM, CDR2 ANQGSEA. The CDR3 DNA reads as TGCAGCGCCACGGGGGGAGAATGGGGAAACACCATATATTTT. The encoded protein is CSATGGEWGNTIYF.

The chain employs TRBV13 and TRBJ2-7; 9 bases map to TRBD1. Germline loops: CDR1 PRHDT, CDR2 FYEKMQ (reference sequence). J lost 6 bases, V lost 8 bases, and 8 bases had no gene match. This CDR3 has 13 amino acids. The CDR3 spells CASSGTGPPEQYF. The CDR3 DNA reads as TGTGCCAGCTCCGGGACAGGGCCCCCCGAGCAGTACTTC.

In nucleotides, the CDR3 is TGTGCCAGCAGTCCTCAGACTAGTAAGGGGGTTGAGCAGTTCTTC. Encoded protein: CASSPQTSKGVEQFF. The rearrangement links TRBV27 to TRBJ2-1; D assignment may be TRBD1 or TRBD2 (6 bases each). This CDR3 has 15 amino acids. Germline lookup yields CDR1 MNHEY and CDR2 SMNVEV (reference sequence). Trimming shortened V by 5 bases and J by 9 bases, and 20 bases separated the two germline ends.

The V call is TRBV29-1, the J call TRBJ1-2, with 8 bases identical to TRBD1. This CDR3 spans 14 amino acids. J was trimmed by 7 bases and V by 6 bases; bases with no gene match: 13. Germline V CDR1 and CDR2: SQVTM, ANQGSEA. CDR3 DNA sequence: TGCAGCGTCAACTTGGGACAGGTAGCGCGTGGCTACACCTTC. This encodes CSVNLGQVARGYTF.

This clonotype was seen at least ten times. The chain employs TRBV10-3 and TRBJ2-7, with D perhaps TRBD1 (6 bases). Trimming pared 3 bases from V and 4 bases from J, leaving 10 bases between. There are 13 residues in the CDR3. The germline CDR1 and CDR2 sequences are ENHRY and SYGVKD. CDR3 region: CAISERGTYEQYF. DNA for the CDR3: TGTGCCATCAGTGAAAGGGGGACGTACGAGCAGTACTTC.

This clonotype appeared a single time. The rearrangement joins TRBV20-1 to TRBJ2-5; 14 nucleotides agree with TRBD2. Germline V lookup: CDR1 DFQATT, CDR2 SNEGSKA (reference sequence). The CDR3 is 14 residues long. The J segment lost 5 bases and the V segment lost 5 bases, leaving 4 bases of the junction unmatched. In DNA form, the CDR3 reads TGCAGTGCTCCGGGACTAGCGGGGGAGGAGACCCAGTACTTC. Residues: CSAPGLAGEETQYF.

The CDR3 here is CASSFSSGRGYTF. DNA for the CDR3: TGTGCCAGCAGCTTCTCATCAGGGAGAGGCTACACCTTC. This chain connects TRBV13 to TRBJ1-2, with D possibly matching TRBD1 (5 bases). The V end lost 3 bases, the J end lost 8 bases, and 13 bases lay between the germline ends. Germline V CDR1 and CDR2: PRHDT, FYEKMQ (reference sequence). The CDR3 runs 13 residues.

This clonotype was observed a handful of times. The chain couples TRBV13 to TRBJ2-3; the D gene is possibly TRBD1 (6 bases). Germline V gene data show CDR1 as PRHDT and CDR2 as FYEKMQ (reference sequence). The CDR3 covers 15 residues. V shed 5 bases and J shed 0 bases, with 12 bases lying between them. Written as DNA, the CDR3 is TGTGCCAGCAGCCCGACGGACAGTAGCACAGATACGCAGTATTTT. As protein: CASSPTDSSTDTQYF.

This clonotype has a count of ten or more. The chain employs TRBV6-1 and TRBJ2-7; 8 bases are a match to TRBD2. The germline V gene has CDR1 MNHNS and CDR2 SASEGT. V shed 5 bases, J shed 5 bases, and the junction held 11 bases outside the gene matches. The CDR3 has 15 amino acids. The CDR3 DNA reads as TGTGCCAGCAGTTATTCCGGGGGGGTTAGTAACGAGCAGTACTTC. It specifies CASSYSGGVSNEQYF.

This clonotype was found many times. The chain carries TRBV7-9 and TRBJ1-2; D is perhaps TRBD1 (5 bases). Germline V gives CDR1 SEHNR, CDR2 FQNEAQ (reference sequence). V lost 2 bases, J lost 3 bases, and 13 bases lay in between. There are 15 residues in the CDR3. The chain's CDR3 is CASSLLAGLDYGYTF. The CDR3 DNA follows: TGTGCCAGCAGCTTACTGGCAGGGTTGGACTATGGCTACACCTTC.

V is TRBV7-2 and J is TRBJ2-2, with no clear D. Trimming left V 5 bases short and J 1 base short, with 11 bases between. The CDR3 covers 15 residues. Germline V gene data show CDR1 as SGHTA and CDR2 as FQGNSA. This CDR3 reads CASSLIWVNTGELFF. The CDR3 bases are TGTGCCAGCAGCCTTATATGGGTGAACACCGGGGAGCTGTTTTTT.

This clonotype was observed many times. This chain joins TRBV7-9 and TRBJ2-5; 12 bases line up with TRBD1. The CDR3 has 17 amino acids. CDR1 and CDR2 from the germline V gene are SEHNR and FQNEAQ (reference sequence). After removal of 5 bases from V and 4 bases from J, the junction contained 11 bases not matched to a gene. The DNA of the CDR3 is TGTGCCAGCAGCCAAGGGACAGGGGGCGCCTGGTCAGAGACCCAGTACTTC. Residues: CASSQGTGGAWSETQYF.

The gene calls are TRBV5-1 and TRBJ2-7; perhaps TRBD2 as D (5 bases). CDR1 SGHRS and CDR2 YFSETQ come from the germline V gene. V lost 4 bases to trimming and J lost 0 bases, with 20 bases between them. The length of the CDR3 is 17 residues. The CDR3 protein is CASSQDKRTGSSYEQYF. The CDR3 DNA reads TGCGCCAGCAGCCAAGATAAGAGAACGGGGAGCTCCTACGAGCAGTACTTC.

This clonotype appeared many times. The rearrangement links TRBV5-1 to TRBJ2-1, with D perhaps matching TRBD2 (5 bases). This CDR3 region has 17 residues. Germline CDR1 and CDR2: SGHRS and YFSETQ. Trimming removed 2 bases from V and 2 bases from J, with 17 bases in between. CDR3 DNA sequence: TGCGCCAGCAGCTTCCCCCCGGACGAGGGCCCCTACAATGAGCAGTTCTTC. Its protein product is CASSFPPDEGPYNEQFF. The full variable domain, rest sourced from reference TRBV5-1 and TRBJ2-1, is KAGVTQTPRYLIKTRGQQVTLSCSPISGHRSVSWYQQTPGQGLQFLFEYFSETQRNKGNFPGRFSGRQFSNSRSEMNVSTLELGDSALYLCASSFPPDEGPYNEQFFGPGTRLTVL.

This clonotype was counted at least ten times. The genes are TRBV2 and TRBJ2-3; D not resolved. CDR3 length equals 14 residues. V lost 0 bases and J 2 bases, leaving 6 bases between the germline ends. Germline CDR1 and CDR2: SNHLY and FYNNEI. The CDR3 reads CASSEAGYTDTQYF. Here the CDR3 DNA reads TGTGCCAGCAGTGAAGCAGGGTACACAGATACGCAGTATTTT. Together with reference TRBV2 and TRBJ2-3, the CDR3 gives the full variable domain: EPEVTQTPSHQVTQMGQEVILRCVPISNHLYFYWYRQILGQKVEFLVSFYNNEISEKSEIFDDQFSVERPDGSNFTLKIRSTKLEDSAMYFCASSEAGYTDTQYFGPGTRLTVL.

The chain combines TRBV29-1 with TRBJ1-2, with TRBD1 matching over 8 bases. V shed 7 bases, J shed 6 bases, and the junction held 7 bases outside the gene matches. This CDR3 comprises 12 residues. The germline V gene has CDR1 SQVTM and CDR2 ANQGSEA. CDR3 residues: CSGGGQGDGYTF. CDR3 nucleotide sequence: TGCAGCGGTGGAGGACAGGGTGATGGCTACACCTTC.

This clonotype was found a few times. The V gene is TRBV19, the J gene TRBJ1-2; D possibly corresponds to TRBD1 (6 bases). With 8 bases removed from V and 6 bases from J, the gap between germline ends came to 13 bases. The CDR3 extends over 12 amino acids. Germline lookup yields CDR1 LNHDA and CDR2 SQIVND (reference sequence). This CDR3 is CASCLGGNGYTF. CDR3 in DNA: TGTGCCAGTTGTTTGGGGGGCAATGGCTACACCTTC.

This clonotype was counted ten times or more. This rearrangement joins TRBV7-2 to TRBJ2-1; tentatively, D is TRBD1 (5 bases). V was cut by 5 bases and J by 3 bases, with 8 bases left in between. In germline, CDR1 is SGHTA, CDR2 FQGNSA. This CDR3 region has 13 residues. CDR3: CASSEDNYNEQFF. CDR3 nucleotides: TGTGCCAGCAGCGAGGACAACTACAATGAGCAGTTCTTC.

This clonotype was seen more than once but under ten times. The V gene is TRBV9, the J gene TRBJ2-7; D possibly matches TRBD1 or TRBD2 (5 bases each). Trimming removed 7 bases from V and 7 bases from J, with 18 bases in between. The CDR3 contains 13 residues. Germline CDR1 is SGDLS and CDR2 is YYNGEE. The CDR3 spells CASGDGGKGEQYF. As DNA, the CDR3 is TGTGCCAGCGGGGACGGAGGTAAGGGAGAGCAGTACTTC.

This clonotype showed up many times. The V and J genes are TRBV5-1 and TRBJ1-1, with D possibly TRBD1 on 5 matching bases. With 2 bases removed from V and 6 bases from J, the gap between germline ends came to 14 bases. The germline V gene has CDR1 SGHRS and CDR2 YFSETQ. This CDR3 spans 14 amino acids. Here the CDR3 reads CASSLRRRGAEAFF. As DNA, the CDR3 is TGCGCCAGCAGCTTAAGGAGGCGGGGGGCTGAAGCTTTCTTT.

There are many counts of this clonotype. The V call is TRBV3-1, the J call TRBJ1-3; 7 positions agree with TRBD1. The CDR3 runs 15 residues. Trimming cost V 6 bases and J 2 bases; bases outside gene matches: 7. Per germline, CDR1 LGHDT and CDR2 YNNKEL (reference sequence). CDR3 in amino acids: CASSLNQGAGNTIYF. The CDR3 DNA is TGTGCCAGCAGTCTCAACCAGGGGGCTGGAAACACCATATATTTT.

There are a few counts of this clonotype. CDR3 DNA: TGTGCCAGCACCGGCCGGTACAGCCCTAGCACAGATACGCAGTATTTT. This gives the protein CASTGRYSPSTDTQYF. V and J are TRBV2 and TRBJ2-3; D is unresolved. This CDR3 comprises 16 residues. In germline, CDR1 is SNHLY, CDR2 FYNNEI. Trimming shortened V by 7 bases and J by 0 bases, and 17 bases separated the two germline ends.

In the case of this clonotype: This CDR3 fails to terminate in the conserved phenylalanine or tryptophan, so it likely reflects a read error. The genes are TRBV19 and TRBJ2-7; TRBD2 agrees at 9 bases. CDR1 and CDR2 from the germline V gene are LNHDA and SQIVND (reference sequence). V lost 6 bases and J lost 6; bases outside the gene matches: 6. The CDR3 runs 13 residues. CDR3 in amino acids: CASSTSGRSEQYI. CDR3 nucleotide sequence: TGTGCCAGTAGCACTAGCGGGCGCAGCGAGCAGTACATC.

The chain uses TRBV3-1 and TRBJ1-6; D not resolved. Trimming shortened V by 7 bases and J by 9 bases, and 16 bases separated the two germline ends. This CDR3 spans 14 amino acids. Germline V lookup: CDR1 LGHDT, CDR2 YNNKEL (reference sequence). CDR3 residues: CASTSGSTGSPLHF. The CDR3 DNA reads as TGTGCCAGCACCTCCGGGTCGACGGGTTCACCCCTCCACTTT.

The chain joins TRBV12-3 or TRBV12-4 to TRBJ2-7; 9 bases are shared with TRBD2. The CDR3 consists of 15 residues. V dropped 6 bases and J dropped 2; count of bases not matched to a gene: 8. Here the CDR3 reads CASSISGSLAYEQYF. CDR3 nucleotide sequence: TGTGCCAGCAGCATTAGCGGGAGTTTGGCCTACGAGCAGTACTTC.

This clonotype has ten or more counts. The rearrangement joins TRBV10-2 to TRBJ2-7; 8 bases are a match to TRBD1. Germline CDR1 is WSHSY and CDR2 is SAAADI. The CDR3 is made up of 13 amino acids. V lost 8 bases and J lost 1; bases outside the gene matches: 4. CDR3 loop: CASGQGKSYEQYF. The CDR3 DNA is TGCGCCAGCGGACAGGGAAAGTCCTACGAGCAGTACTTC.

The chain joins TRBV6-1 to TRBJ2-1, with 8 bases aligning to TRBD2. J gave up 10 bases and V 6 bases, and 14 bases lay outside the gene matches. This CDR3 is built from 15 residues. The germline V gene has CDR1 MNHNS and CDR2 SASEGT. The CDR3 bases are TGTGCCAGCAGCTCTCCCGGGACTAGTCCCCACGAGCAGTTCTTC. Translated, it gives CASSSPGTSPHEQFF.

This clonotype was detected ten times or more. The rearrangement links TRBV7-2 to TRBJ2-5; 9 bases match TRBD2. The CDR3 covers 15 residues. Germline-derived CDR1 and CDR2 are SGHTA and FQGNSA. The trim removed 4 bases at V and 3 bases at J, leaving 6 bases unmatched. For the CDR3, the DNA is TGTGCCAGCAGCTGGCGGGGGGGCGGGGAAGAGACCCAGTACTTC. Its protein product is CASSWRGGGEETQYF.

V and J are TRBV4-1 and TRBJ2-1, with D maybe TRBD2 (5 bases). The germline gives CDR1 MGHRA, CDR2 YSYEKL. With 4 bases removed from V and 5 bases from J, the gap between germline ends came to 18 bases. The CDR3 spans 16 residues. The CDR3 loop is CASSLLPGSMNNEQFF. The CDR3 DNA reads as TGCGCCAGCAGCCTTCTCCCGGGGTCGATGAACAATGAGCAGTTCTTC.

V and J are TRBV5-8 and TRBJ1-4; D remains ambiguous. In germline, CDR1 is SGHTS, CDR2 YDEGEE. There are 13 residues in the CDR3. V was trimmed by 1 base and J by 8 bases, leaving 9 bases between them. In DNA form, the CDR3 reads TGTGCCAGCAGCTTGTGGATTCGGGAAAAACTGTTTTTT. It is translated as CASSLWIREKLFF.

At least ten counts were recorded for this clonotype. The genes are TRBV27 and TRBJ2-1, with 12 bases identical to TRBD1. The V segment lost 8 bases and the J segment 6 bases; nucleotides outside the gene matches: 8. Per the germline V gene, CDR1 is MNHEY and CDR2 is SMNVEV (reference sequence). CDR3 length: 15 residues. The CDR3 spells CASRRGQGAGNEQFF. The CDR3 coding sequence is TGTGCCAGCCGCCGGGGACAGGGGGCGGGCAATGAGCAGTTCTTC.